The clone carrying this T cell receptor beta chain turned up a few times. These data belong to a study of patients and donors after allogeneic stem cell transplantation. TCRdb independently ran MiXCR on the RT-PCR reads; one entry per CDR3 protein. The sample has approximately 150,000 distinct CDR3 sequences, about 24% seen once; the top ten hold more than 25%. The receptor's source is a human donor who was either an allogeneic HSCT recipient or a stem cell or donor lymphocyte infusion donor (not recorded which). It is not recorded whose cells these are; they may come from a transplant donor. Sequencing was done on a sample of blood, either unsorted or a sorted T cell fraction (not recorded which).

The CDR3 region has the DNA TGTGCCAGCAGCCCCACGGACGGACGTAATGAAAAACTGTTTTTT. Translating gives CASSPTDGRNEKLFF. The chain is built from TRBV3-1 and TRBJ1-4; no firm D call. The CDR3 sequence is 15 residues long. V lost 4 bases to trimming and J lost 4 bases, with 13 bases between them. Germline CDR1 is LGHDT and CDR2 is YNNKEL (reference sequence). Full variable domain (missing parts from reference TRBV3-1 and TRBJ1-4): DTAVSQTPKYLVTQMGNDKSIKCEQNLGHDTMYWYKQDSKKFLKIMFSYNNKELIINETVPNRFSPKSPDKAHLNLHINSLELGDSAVYFCASSPTDGRNEKLFFGSGTQLSVL.